Listed below are T cell receptor beta chains from one sample, sequenced in a study of glioma-infiltrating T cells after dendritic cell vaccination. Sequencing was performed with immunoSEQ multiplex PCR; in TCRdb, only in-frame clones are kept and a portion is missing. The data show 93,000 or so clones, roughly four fifths seen once. The sample was blood, taken before dendritic cell vaccination. The receptors were sampled from a human donor with glioblastoma. CDR3s include the opening cysteine and the closing phenylalanine or tryptophan. A D gene is named only where the DNA matches it firmly.

j_call	d_call	v_call	cdr3_aa	cdr3_nt
TRBJ2-7	TRBD1	TRBV27	CASSVTGIIYEQYF	TGTGCCAGCAGTGTGACAGGGATCATCTACGAGCAGTACTTC
TRBJ2-6	TRBD1	TRBV27	CASRPGTGSSGANVLTF	TGTGCCAGCAGACCCGGGACAGGGAGCTCTGGGGCCAACGTCCTGACTTTC
TRBJ2-3	TRBD2	TRBV10-1	CASSSGLAGGSDTQYF	TGCGCCAGCAGTTCCGGACTAGCGGGGGGTTCAGATACGCAGTATTTT
TRBJ2-5	NA	TRBV19	CASSNTIADQETQYF	TGTGCCAGTAGTAATACAATAGCGGATCAAGAGACCCAGTACTTC
TRBJ2-2	NA	TRBV5-1	CASSSKPNGGGVNTGELFF	TGCGCCAGCAGCTCGAAACCCAACGGAGGGGGCGTGAACACCGGGGAGCTGTTTTTT
TRBJ1-6	TRBD1	TRBV7-9	CASSRTGTGETSPLHF	TGTGCCAGCAGCCGAACCGGGACAGGGGAGACTTCACCCCTCCACTTT
TRBJ2-3	TRBD2	TRBV10-3	CAISLIAGSSTDTQYF	TGTGCCATCAGCTTGATAGCGGGGTCCAGCACAGATACGCAGTATTTT
TRBJ1-1	NA	TRBV7-2	CASSPGPSRNTEAFF	TGTGCCAGCAGCCCCGGGCCTAGCCGGAACACTGAAGCTTTCTTT
TRBJ1-2	NA	TRBV6-6	CASSYGRTANIYGYTF	TGTGCCAGCAGTTACGGGCGGACAGCTAATATCTATGGCTACACCTTC
TRBJ2-3	NA	TRBV4-3	CASSQGAGTDTQYF	TGCGCCAGCAGCCAGGGTGCCGGGACAGATACGCAGTATTTT
TRBJ1-2	NA	TRBV6-5	CASSYKAASGGYTF	TGTGCCAGCAGTTACAAAGCGGCTAGTGGAGGCTACACCTTC
TRBJ2-1	TRBD2	TRBV7-8	CASSLARVAGAAYNEQFF	TGTGCCAGCAGCTTAGCGAGGGTAGCGGGGGCCGCCTACAATGAGCAGTTCTTC